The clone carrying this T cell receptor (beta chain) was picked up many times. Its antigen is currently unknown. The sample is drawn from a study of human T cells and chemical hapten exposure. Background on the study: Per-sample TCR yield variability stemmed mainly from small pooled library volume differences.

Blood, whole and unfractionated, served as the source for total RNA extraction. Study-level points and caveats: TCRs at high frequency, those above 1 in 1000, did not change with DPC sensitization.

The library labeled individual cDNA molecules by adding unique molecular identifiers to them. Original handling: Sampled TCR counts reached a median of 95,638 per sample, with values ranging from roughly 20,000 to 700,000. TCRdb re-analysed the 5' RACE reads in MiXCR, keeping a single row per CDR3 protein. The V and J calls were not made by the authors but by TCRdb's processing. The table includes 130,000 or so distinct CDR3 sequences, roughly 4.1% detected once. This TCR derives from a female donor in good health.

CDR3 coding DNA: TGTGCCAGCAGTCCGACGGACAGTACTTATAGCAATCAGCCCCAGCATTTT. Encoded protein: CASSPTDSTYSNQPQHF. The rearrangement uses TRBV6-6 and TRBJ1-5, with a weak D call TRBD1 (6 bases). This CDR3 is 17 amino acids long. V gave up 5 bases and J gave up 0 bases, with 17 bases separating them. CDR1 and CDR2 (germline): MNHNY, SVGAGI (reference sequence).